Listed below are T cell receptor beta chains from one sample, sequenced in a study of identical twins. Each CDR3 protein is one row after TCRdb ran MiXCR on the 5' RACE reads. This table has nearly 900,000 distinct CDR3 sequences, about 12% appearing once. These data are also associated with another study on yellow fever vaccine responses in identical twins.

The specimen sequenced was PBMCs. The receptors here all came from a woman aged 18-35 years in good health. The conserved cysteine and the conserved F or W are not part of the CDR3 here. The order of the fields is V gene, J gene, clone size, CDR3 protein. Clone sizes are given selectively: once, few, many, or a class where the clone is expanded.

V: TRBV10-3; J: TRBJ2-4; size: many; CDR3: AISESIGADIQY
V: TRBV12-3/TRBV12-4; J: TRBJ2-1; size: -; CDR3: ASSFVLDYKYNEQF
V: TRBV18; J: TRBJ2-2; size: -; CDR3: ASSPPNGNTGELF
V: TRBV3-1; J: TRBJ2-1; size: -; CDR3: ASSWTVSSYNEQF
V: TRBV5-6; J: TRBJ2-1; size: few; CDR3: ASSLTDRGLYNEQF
V: TRBV29-1; J: TRBJ2-1; size: -; CDR3: SVASGTTSYNEQF
V: TRBV2; J: TRBJ2-1; size: few; CDR3: ASRSMQF
V: TRBV28; J: TRBJ1-5; size: few; CDR3: ASSPPTDVQPQH
V: TRBV20-1; J: TRBJ2-2; size: few; CDR3: SAAQTSGRAGTGELF
V: TRBV11-2; J: TRBJ2-5; size: few; CDR3: ASSLGSSGLGETQY
V: TRBV6-5; J: TRBJ2-5; size: few; CDR3: ASSYATGTPKETQY
V: TRBV5-1; J: TRBJ2-7; size: once; CDR3: ASSEGLASGEQY
V: TRBV12-3/TRBV12-4; J: TRBJ2-4; size: few; CDR3: ASTTGDIQY
V: TRBV5-6; J: TRBJ2-6; size: -; CDR3: ASSWTVSGANVLT
V: TRBV10-1; J: TRBJ2-1; size: -; CDR3: ASSPTRTSTGHEQF
V: TRBV29-1; J: TRBJ2-3; size: -; CDR3: SVWTSFAGVGTDTQY
V: TRBV11-2; J: TRBJ2-3; size: many; CDR3: ASSLSRGNFGDTQY
V: TRBV12-3/TRBV12-4; J: TRBJ1-5; size: few; CDR3: ASRGINQPQH
V: TRBV5-1; J: TRBJ2-7; size: few; CDR3: ASSLGQGGLSFRYEQY
V: TRBV20-1; J: TRBJ1-2; size: few; CDR3: SSGGRVYGYT
V: TRBV11-2; J: TRBJ2-7; size: few; CDR3: ASSLGGGLSGRSYEQY
V: TRBV3-1; J: TRBJ2-2; size: -; CDR3: ASSPRLVLSSGELF
V: TRBV2; J: TRBJ2-1; size: -; CDR3: ASSEMARGQF
V: TRBV4-1; J: TRBJ2-1; size: few; CDR3: ASSRPGLASHNEQF
V: TRBV2; J: TRBJ2-7; size: -; CDR3: ASSEWASSPI
V: TRBV29-1; J: TRBJ2-5; size: -; CDR3: SVEAGAETQY
V: TRBV5-1; J: TRBJ2-1; size: many; CDR3: ASSRAGETYNEQF
V: TRBV12-3/TRBV12-4; J: TRBJ1-4; size: -; CDR3: ASSFGGRGGREKLF
V: TRBV24-1; J: TRBJ2-1; size: -; CDR3: ATSDFPGQGSYNEQF
V: TRBV4-1; J: TRBJ2-1; size: -; CDR3: ASSQDGAGGAYNEQF
V: TRBV12-3/TRBV12-4; J: TRBJ1-1; size: many; CDR3: ASGFTGLGAF
V: TRBV20-1; J: TRBJ1-3; size: few; CDR3: SATLSGNTIY
V: TRBV24-1; J: TRBJ2-2; size: -; CDR3: ATRGDTNTGELF
V: TRBV12-3/TRBV12-4; J: TRBJ1-4; size: -; CDR3: ASSLVTASTNEKLF
V: TRBV6-1; J: TRBJ2-2; size: -; CDR3: ASSQGNPGELF
V: TRBV28; J: TRBJ1-5; size: few; CDR3: ASSLTGVYSNQPQH
V: TRBV29-1; J: TRBJ1-1; size: many; CDR3: SVRLNTEAF
V: TRBV4-2; J: TRBJ1-1; size: few; CDR3: ASSQEVNRGATEAF
V: TRBV9; J: TRBJ2-2; size: many; CDR3: ASSVGDRFSTGELF
V: TRBV28; J: TRBJ2-6; size: few; CDR3: ASSPLEDGSGANVLT
V: TRBV6-2/TRBV6-3; J: TRBJ2-1; size: few; CDR3: ASRGTSYNEQF
V: TRBV19; J: TRBJ2-7; size: -; CDR3: ASSILTGYEQY
V: TRBV7-9; J: TRBJ2-2; size: -; CDR3: ASSLVQRQASGELF
V: TRBV20-1; J: TRBJ2-1; size: -; CDR3: SEGNLDEQF
V: TRBV29-1; J: TRBJ1-1; size: -; CDR3: SVMSSGTEAF
V: TRBV2; J: TRBJ1-5; size: few; CDR3: ASSDGGRAKGQPQH